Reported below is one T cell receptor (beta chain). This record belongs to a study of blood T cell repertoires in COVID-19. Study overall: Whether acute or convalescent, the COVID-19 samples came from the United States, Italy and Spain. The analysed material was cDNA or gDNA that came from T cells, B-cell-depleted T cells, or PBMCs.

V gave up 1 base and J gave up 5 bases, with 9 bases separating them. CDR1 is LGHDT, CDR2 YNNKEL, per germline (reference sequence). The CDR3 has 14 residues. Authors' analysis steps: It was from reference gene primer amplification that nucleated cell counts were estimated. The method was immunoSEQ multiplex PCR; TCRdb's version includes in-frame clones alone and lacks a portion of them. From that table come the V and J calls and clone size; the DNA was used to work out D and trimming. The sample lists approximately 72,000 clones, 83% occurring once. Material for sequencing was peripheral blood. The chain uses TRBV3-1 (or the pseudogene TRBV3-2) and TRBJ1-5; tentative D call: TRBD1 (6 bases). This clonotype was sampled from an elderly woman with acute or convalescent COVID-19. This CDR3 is CASSQVPGDQPQHF. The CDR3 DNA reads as TGTGCCAGCAGCCAAGTCCCAGGGGATCAGCCCCAGCATTTT.